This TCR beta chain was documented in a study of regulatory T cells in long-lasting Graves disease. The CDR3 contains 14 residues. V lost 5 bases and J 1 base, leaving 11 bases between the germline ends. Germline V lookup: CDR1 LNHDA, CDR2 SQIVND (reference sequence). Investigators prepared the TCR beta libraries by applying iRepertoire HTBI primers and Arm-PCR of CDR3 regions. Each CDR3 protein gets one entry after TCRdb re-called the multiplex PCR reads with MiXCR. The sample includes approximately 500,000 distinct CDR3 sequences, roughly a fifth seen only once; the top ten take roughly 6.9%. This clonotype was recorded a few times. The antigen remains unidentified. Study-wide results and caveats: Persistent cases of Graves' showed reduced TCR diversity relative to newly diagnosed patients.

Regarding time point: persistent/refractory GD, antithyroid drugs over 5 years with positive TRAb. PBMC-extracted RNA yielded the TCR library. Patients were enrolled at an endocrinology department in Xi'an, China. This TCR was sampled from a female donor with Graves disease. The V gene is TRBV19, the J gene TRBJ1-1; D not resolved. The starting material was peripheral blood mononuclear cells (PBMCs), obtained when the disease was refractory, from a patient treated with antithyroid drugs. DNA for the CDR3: TGTGCCAGTAGTCCCCGGGCCCCGAACACTGAAGCTTTCTTT. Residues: CASSPRAPNTEAFF.